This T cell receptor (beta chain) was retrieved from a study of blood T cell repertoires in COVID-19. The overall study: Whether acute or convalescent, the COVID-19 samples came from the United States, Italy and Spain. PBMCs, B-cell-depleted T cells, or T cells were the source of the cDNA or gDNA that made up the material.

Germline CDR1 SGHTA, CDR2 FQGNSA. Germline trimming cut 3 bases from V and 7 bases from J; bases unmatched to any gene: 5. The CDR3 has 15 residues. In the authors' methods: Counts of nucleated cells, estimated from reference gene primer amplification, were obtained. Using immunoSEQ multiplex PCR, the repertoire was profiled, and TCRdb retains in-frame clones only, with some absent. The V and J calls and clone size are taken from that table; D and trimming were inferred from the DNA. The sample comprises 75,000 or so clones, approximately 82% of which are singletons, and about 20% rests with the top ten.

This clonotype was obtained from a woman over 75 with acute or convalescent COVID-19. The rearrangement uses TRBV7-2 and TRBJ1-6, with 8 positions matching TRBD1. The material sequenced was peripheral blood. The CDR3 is CASSLPGQVNSPLHF. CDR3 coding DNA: TGTGCCAGCAGCTTGCCGGGACAGGTCAATTCACCCCTCCACTTT.